A single sample gave rise to the 24 T cell receptor beta chains below, sequenced in a study of OX40 agonist ivuxolimab in advanced cancers. Generated by immunoSEQ multiplex PCR, the TCRdb table keeps only in-frame clones and is missing some. The sample holds approximately 82,000 clones, around 85% seen once. Sequencing used CD4+ or CD8+ T cells sorted from blood, obtained in a trial of the OX40 agonist ivuxolimab. The receptors derive from an adult with an advanced solid tumor such as melanoma, head and neck, liver or kidney cancer.

The chain joins TRBV11-1 to TRBJ2-7; no reliable D call. This CDR3 contains 12 residues. The V end lost 5 bases, the J end lost 2 bases, and 7 bases lay between the germline ends. Germline CDR1 reads SGHAT; CDR2 reads FQDESV (reference sequence). For the CDR3, the DNA is TGTGCCAGCAGCCCCGGACCCTACGAGCAGTACTTC. Protein product: CASSPGPYEQYF.

This chain uses TRBV10-3 with TRBJ2-1; tentatively, D is TRBD2 (5 bases). The CDR3 contains 14 residues. V shed 6 bases and J shed 2 bases, with 11 bases lying between them. Germline lookup yields CDR1 ENHRY and CDR2 SYGVKD. CDR3 DNA sequence: TGTGCCATCAGCCAGACCGGGACCTACAATGAGCAGTTCTTC. Amino acid sequence: CAISQTGTYNEQFF.

The J gene is TRBJ2-2, the V gene TRBV7-2, with 8 bases that match TRBD2. Trimming removed 1 base from V and 9 bases from J; junction bases left unmatched: 7. Germline CDR1 reads SGHTA; CDR2 reads FQGNSA. The CDR3 is 15 amino acids. CDR3 loop: CASSLEPGTSRELFF. CDR3 in DNA: TGTGCCAGCAGCTTAGAGCCCGGGACTAGTCGGGAGCTGTTTTTT.

The chain has TRBV4-1 and TRBJ1-5; D gene ambiguous. The CDR3 loop spans 16 amino acids. The V gene lost 6 bases and the J gene lost 6 bases, with 21 bases spanning the gap. Germline CDR1 reads MGHRA; CDR2 reads YSYEKL. CDR3 in amino acids: CASRRLRVDLGQPQHF. The CDR3 DNA reads TGCGCCAGCAGAAGACTTAGGGTCGACCTGGGTCAGCCCCAGCATTTT.

Worth noting for this clone: Germline and junction disagree at one end, which may indicate a read error. The J gene is TRBJ2-7, the V gene TRBV7-7; 12 nucleotides align to TRBD1. The CDR3 extends over 16 amino acids. Germline V CDR1 and CDR2: SSHAT, FNYEAQ (reference sequence). In nucleotides, the CDR3 is TGTGCTAGCAGCTCCGCCGGGACAGGGGGCTCCGACGAGCAGTACTTC. Protein: CASSSAGTGGSDEQYF.

CDR3 protein: CASSVQAVNTEAFF. CDR3 bases: TGTGCCAGCAGCGTGCAGGCGGTGAACACTGAAGCTTTCTTT. The rearrangement uses TRBV9 and TRBJ1-1; no clear D. This CDR3 region has 14 residues. Germline CDR1 and CDR2: SGDLS and YYNGEE. Trimming stripped 2 bases from V and 0 bases from J, with 8 bases between.

The J gene is TRBJ2-2, the V gene TRBV19; 8 bases are shared with TRBD2. Germline V gives CDR1 LNHDA, CDR2 SQIVND (reference sequence). J gave up 6 bases and V 5 bases, and 8 bases lay outside the gene matches. The CDR3 has 15 residues. Here the CDR3 reads CASSASGGSPGELFF. The CDR3 DNA reads as TGTGCCAGTAGTGCAAGCGGGGGCAGCCCCGGGGAGCTGTTTTTT.

The chain employs TRBV15 and TRBJ2-3, with 8 bases identical to TRBD2. The CDR3 totals 16 residues. Unmatched junction bases numbered 4, after V lost 0 bases and J lost 2 bases. Germline values: CDR1 LNHNV, CDR2 YYDKDF (reference sequence). CDR3 DNA sequence: TGTGCCACCAGCAGAGATCGGGGGGGGCCCACAGATACGCAGTATTTT. Translation: CATSRDRGGPTDTQYF.

The sample holds a few counts of this clone. This sequence joins TRBV5-4 and TRBJ1-1; 8 positions agree with TRBD1. Germline CDR1 reads SGHNT; CDR2 reads YYREEE (reference sequence). The junction had 1 base not matched to a gene; V was cut back by 3 bases and J by 3 bases. The CDR3 contains 13 residues. CDR3 amino acids: CASSSDRDTEAFF. CDR3 bases: TGTGCCAGCAGCTCGGACAGGGACACTGAAGCTTTCTTT.

The chain is built from TRBV15 and TRBJ1-5; no reliable D call. Trimming cost V 0 bases and J 10 bases, with 16 bases left between them. The CDR3 has 15 residues. Per the germline V gene, CDR1 is LNHNV and CDR2 is YYDKDF (reference sequence). DNA for the CDR3: TGTGCCACCAGCAGAGATCAGATAGGCGCGGGACCCCAGCATTTT. Encoded protein: CATSRDQIGAGPQHF. The full variable domain, rest sourced from reference TRBV15 and TRBJ1-5, is DAMVIQNPRYQVTQFGKPVTLSCSQTLNHNVMYWYQQKSSQAPKLLFHYYDKDFNNEADTPDNFQSRRPNTSFCFLDIRSPGLGDTAMYLCATSRDQIGAGPQHFGDGTRLSIL.

This chain joins TRBV19 and TRBJ1-2; 7 bases agree with TRBD1. The CDR3 consists of 16 residues. V lost 5 bases to trimming and J lost 2 bases; unmatched junction nucleotides: 11. Germline loops: CDR1 LNHDA, CDR2 SQIVND (reference sequence). The CDR3 reads CASSPRVIRGNYGYTF. The CDR3 nucleotides are TGTGCCAGTAGTCCTCGCGTGATCAGGGGGAACTATGGCTACACCTTC.

The rearrangement links TRBV5-4 to TRBJ2-1; tentatively, D is TRBD1 or TRBD2 (5 bases each). This CDR3 has 13 residues. The germline V gene has CDR1 SGHNT and CDR2 YYREEE (reference sequence). Trimming shortened V by 3 bases and J by 5 bases, and 9 bases separated the two germline ends. CDR3 sequence (DNA): TGTGCCAGCAGCTGGGGACCTAACAATGAGCAGTTCTTC. It translates to CASSWGPNNEQFF.

This sequence joins TRBV19 and TRBJ2-2; D not resolved. The length of the CDR3 is 15 residues. Trimming cost V 7 bases and J 5 bases, with 17 bases left between them. Germline assignment: CDR1 LNHDA and CDR2 SQIVND (reference sequence). CDR3 sequence reads: CASTNGPGRTGELFF. CDR3 nucleotide sequence: TGTGCCAGTACCAATGGCCCGGGTAGGACCGGGGAGCTGTTTTTT.

This chain connects TRBV7-6 to TRBJ1-2, with 7 nucleotides matching TRBD1. Germline values: CDR1 SGHVS, CDR2 FNYEAQ. The CDR3 loop spans 17 amino acids. V dropped 4 bases and J dropped 7; count of bases not matched to a gene: 18. CDR3 sequence reads: CASSSAQGVGGAAGYTF. DNA of the CDR3: TGTGCCAGCAGCTCCGCCCAGGGGGTAGGGGGGGCCGCTGGCTACACCTTC.

The chain joins TRBV6-1 to TRBJ2-4, with TRBD1 matching 11 bases. There are 19 residues in the CDR3. Per germline, CDR1 MNHNS and CDR2 SASEGT. The trim removed 4 bases at V and 1 base at J, leaving 12 bases unmatched. CDR3 sequence: CASSAPGQGVFLAKNIQYF. The CDR3 region has the DNA TGTGCCAGCAGTGCCCCGGGACAGGGGGTTTTTTTGGCCAAAAACATTCAGTACTTC.

The chain carries TRBV11-2 and TRBJ2-1; 8 positions agree with TRBD2. CDR1 is SGHAT, CDR2 FQNNGV, per germline. The CDR3 is 14 amino acids. Trimming took 5 bases from V and 6 from J; bases not matched to a gene: 6. The chain's CDR3 is CASSRAGVLNEQFF. CDR3 DNA sequence: TGTGCCAGCAGCAGAGCGGGGGTCCTCAATGAGCAGTTCTTC.

The CDR3 region has the DNA TGTGCCAGCAGCTTAGTCGGAGTCGAGTACGAGCAGTACTTC. Encoded protein: CASSLVGVEYEQYF. This chain uses TRBV7-8 with TRBJ2-7; D call uncertain. Trimming stripped 1 base from V and 4 bases from J, with 11 bases between. Germline CDR1 and CDR2: SGHVS and FQNEAQ. This CDR3 spans 14 amino acids. Combining the CDR3 with reference TRBV7-8 and TRBJ2-7 gives the whole variable domain GAGVSQSPRYKVAKRGQDVALRCDPISGHVSLFWYQQALGQGPEFLTYFQNEAQLDKSGLPSDRFFAERPEGSVSTLKIQRTQQEDSAVYLCASSLVGVEYEQYFGPGTRLTVT.

The chain recombines TRBV11-1 with TRBJ2-1; D is uncertain. Trimming removed 6 bases from V and 0 bases from J, with 9 bases in between. The CDR3 totals 14 residues. Germline V gene lookup returns CDR1 SGHAT and CDR2 FQDESV (reference sequence). In DNA form, the CDR3 reads TGTGCCAGCAGTCCGAGTAGCTCCTACAATGAGCAGTTCTTC. Its protein product is CASSPSSSYNEQFF. Supplemented by reference TRBV11-1 and TRBJ2-1, the full variable domain reads EAEVAQSPRYKITEKSQAVAFWCDPISGHATLYWYRQILGQGPELLVQFQDESVVDDSQLPKDRFSAERLKGVDSTLKIQPAELGDSAMYLCASSPSSSYNEQFFGPGTRLTVL.

V gene TRBV15 combines with J gene TRBJ2-1, with D possibly TRBD1 on 5 matching bases. CDR3 length: 15 residues. Looked up from germline, CDR1 is LNHNV and CDR2 is YYDKDF (reference sequence). V dropped 3 bases and J dropped 2 bases, with 11 bases sitting between them. The CDR3 DNA reads TGTGCCACCAGCAGCCGACAGATCCCCTACAATGAGCAGTTCTTC. Encoded protein: CATSSRQIPYNEQFF.

V and J are TRBV6-5 and TRBJ1-6; perhaps TRBD1 as D (6 bases). Trimming cost V 6 bases and J 6 bases, with 12 bases left between them. The CDR3 consists of 14 residues. Germline assignment: CDR1 MNHEY and CDR2 SVGAGI. For the CDR3, the DNA is TGTGCCAGCAGAACAGGGCAGCTTAATTCACCCCTCCACTTT. It codes for CASRTGQLNSPLHF.

This chain uses TRBV6-5 with TRBJ1-2; a possible D gene is TRBD1 (5 bases). V gave up 0 bases and J gave up 2 bases, with 10 bases separating them. This CDR3 contains 15 residues. Germline CDR1 reads MNHEY; CDR2 reads SVGAGI. Written as DNA, the CDR3 is TGTGCCAGCAGTTACTCGGGGACGGCGAACTATGGCTACACCTTC. Amino acid sequence: CASSYSGTANYGYTF.

This sequence joins TRBV5-5 and TRBJ2-1; D ambiguous. The CDR3 spans 17 residues. V lost 1 base to trimming and J lost 5 bases, with 19 bases between them. CDR1 is SGHKS and CDR2 is YYEKEE in the germline V gene (reference sequence). The CDR3 region has the DNA TGTGCCAGCAGCTTGCCCCCGATAGGCAACGGTAACAATGAGCAGTTCTTC. It codes for CASSLPPIGNGNNEQFF.

V is TRBV6-1 and J is TRBJ1-5; D might be TRBD1 (6 bases). Germline values: CDR1 MNHNS, CDR2 SASEGT. The CDR3 consists of 15 residues. Trimming pared 6 bases from V and 1 base from J, leaving 13 bases between. The CDR3: CASRGGGGSNQPQHF. In DNA, the CDR3 is TGTGCCAGCAGAGGTGGGGGGGGCAGCAATCAGCCCCAGCATTTT.

The genes are TRBV9 and TRBJ2-2; tentatively, D is TRBD1 (5 bases). Germline CDR1 and CDR2: SGDLS and YYNGEE. The CDR3 consists of 13 residues. V lost 4 bases to trimming and J lost 5 bases, with 9 bases between them. CDR3 region: CASSPRQTGELFF. In DNA form, the CDR3 reads TGTGCCAGCAGCCCCCGACAGACCGGGGAGCTGTTTTTT.